The rows below give T cell receptor beta chains drawn from one sample of a study of identical twins. TCRdb ran MiXCR on the 5' RACE reads and lists one entry per CDR3 protein. The sample has 450,000 or so distinct CDR3 sequences, 20% to 25% seen once. These records were also assigned to another study, of T cells expressing NK-cell markers.

The material sequenced was CD4+ T cells sorted from blood. The source is a woman aged 18-30 years in good health. The CDR3 runs from the conserved cysteine through the conserved F or W. The D gene is left open where the match is weak. Size tells how often a clone was seen (once, few, many) or the class of an expanded clone, and some rows leave it out.

clone_size	d_call	cdr3_length	v_call	j_call	cdr3_aa	cdr3_nt
few	TRBD2	15	TRBV10-3	TRBJ2-1	CAISTSGSIYNEQFF	TGTGCCATCAGTACTAGCGGGAGCATCTACAATGAGCAGTTCTTC
-	TRBD1	16	TRBV2	TRBJ1-6	CASSGQGASNNSPLHF	TGTGCCAGCAGTGGACAGGGGGCCTCAAATAATTCACCCCTCCACTTT
-	-	12	TRBV20-1	TRBJ2-5	CSASRNEETQYF	TGCAGTGCTAGCCGGAACGAAGAGACCCAGTACTTC
-	TRBD1	15	TRBV29-1	TRBJ2-5	CSVGGGQEPQETQYF	TGCAGCGTTGGAGGGGGACAGGAGCCACAAGAGACCCAGTACTTC
-	TRBD1	14	TRBV12-3/TRBV12-4	TRBJ2-7	CASSRDRETYEQYF	TGTGCCAGCAGCCGGGACAGGGAGACCTACGAGCAGTACTTC
-	-	14	TRBV29-1	TRBJ2-2	CSVFPTGGTGELFF	TGCAGCGTTTTCCCGACAGGCGGGACCGGGGAGCTGTTTTTT
few	-	14	TRBV20-1	TRBJ2-7	CSARDRVLTYEQYF	TGCAGTGCTAGAGACCGGGTCCTTACCTACGAGCAGTACTTC
many	-	12	TRBV3-1	TRBJ1-2	CASSRGNYGYTF	TGTGCCAGCAGCCGTGGGAACTATGGCTACACCTTC
few	-	14	TRBV4-3	TRBJ2-7	CASSQETVAYEQYF	TGCGCCAGCAGCCAAGAGACGGTGGCCTACGAGCAGTACTTC
-	TRBD2	14	TRBV20-1	TRBJ2-2	CSARKRTSGGELFF	TGCAGTGCTAGGAAACGGACTAGCGGCGGGGAGCTGTTTTTT
few	-	13	TRBV12-3/TRBV12-4	TRBJ1-2	CASSYRGRDGYTF	TGTGCCAGCAGCTATCGAGGGAGGGATGGCTACACCTTC
-	-	15	TRBV6-1	TRBJ2-6	CASSDSGSRANVLTF	TGTGCCAGCAGTGATAGTGGCTCTCGGGCCAACGTCCTGACTTTC
-	-	15	TRBV12-3/TRBV12-4	TRBJ2-1	CASTREQVSYNEQFF	TGTGCCAGCACTCGAGAACAGGTATCCTACAATGAGCAGTTCTTC
-	-	14	TRBV7-8	TRBJ2-1	CASSLEISYNEQFF	TGTGCCAGCAGCTTGGAGATATCCTACAATGAGCAGTTCTTC
-	TRBD2	16	TRBV12-3/TRBV12-4	TRBJ2-2	CASSAASGGANGELFF	TGTGCCAGCAGCGCAGCTAGCGGGGGGGCGAACGGGGAGCTGTTTTTT
few	-	14	TRBV5-1	TRBJ2-1	CASDPGRGGDEQFF	TGCGCCAGCGACCCGGGGCGCGGAGGGGATGAGCAGTTCTTC
-	-	14	TRBV10-3	TRBJ2-2	CAISESENTGELFF	TGTGCCATCAGTGAGTCCGAGAACACCGGGGAGCTGTTTTTT
-	-	13	TRBV6-6	TRBJ1-2	CASIREGFYGYTF	TGTGCCAGCATCCGTGAAGGGTTCTATGGCTACACCTTC
-	TRBD2	14	TRBV7-7	TRBJ2-5	CASSGGGRVETQYF	TGTGCTAGCAGCGGAGGAGGGAGGGTCGAGACCCAGTACTTC
-	TRBD2	15	TRBV20-1	TRBJ2-3	CSARDVTSSADTQYF	TGCAGTGCTAGAGATGTGACTAGCAGCGCAGATACGCAGTATTTT
few	TRBD2	15	TRBV9	TRBJ2-5	CASSVDNGGAETQYF	TGTGCCAGCAGCGTAGACAACGGGGGGGCGGAGACCCAGTACTTC
few	-	16	TRBV19	TRBJ2-2	CASSMVGDIITGELFF	TGTGCCAGTAGTATGGTCGGGGACATCATCACCGGGGAGCTGTTTTTT
few	-	15	TRBV6-2/TRBV6-3	TRBJ2-7	CASSPGGSRSYEQYF	TGTGCCAGCAGCCCCGGTGGTAGCCGATCCTACGAGCAGTACTTC
-	-	14	TRBV6-5	TRBJ1-1	CASSSRGLGTEAFF	TGTGCCAGCAGTTCTCGTGGACTCGGCACTGAAGCTTTCTTT
-	TRBD2	15	TRBV3-1	TRBJ2-1	CASTSSKRGYNEQFF	TGTGCCAGCACCAGCAGTAAGCGGGGCTACAATGAGCAGTTCTTC
-	-	13	TRBV5-1	TRBJ1-1	CASSLRRATEAFF	TGCGCCAGCAGCTTGAGGAGGGCCACTGAAGCTTTCTTT
-	-	14	TRBV20-1	TRBJ2-7	CSASTWGPSYEQYF	TGCAGTGCTAGTACGTGGGGCCCTTCCTACGAGCAGTACTTC
-	TRBD2	21	TRBV28	TRBJ2-4	CASSFTALLAGGELAKNIQYF	TGTGCCAGCAGTTTCACGGCGCTACTAGCGGGAGGGGAACTAGCCAAAAACATTCAGTACTTC
many	-	12	TRBV20-1	TRBJ2-7	CSVKTDSYEQYF	TGCAGTGTCAAGACGGATTCCTACGAGCAGTACTTC
-	-	16	TRBV29-1	TRBJ2-2	CSVDSRADRLTGELFF	TGCAGCGTTGATAGTCGGGCGGACAGACTCACCGGGGAGCTGTTTTTT
-	TRBD2	13	TRBV29-1	TRBJ2-1	CSVRRGTSGEQFF	TGCAGCGTCCGTCGTGGGACTAGCGGCGAGCAGTTCTTC
-	-	12	TRBV20-1	TRBJ2-3	CSSLSDTDTQYF	TGCAGCTCGCTGTCTGACACAGATACGCAGTATTTT
few	-	16	TRBV12-3/TRBV12-4	TRBJ2-2	CASSSSGQRNTGELFF	TGTGCCAGCAGTTCATCCGGACAGAGGAACACCGGGGAGCTGTTTTTT
-	TRBD1	16	TRBV9	TRBJ2-7	CASSPTGTGGPYEQYF	TGTGCCAGCAGCCCTACTGGGACAGGCGGGCCCTACGAGCAGTACTTC
-	-	15	TRBV5-1	TRBJ2-6	CASSLEVSGANVLTF	TGCGCCAGCAGCTTGGAGGTCTCTGGGGCCAACGTCCTGACTTTC
-	TRBD2	15	TRBV28	TRBJ2-5	CASSFGGGASETQYF	TGTGCCAGCAGTTTCGGCGGGGGGGCCTCGGAGACCCAGTACTTC
-	TRBD1	15	TRBV2	TRBJ2-1	CASRGTGGVGNEQFF	TGTGCCAGCAGAGGAACAGGGGGAGTAGGGAATGAGCAGTTCTTC
-	-	14	TRBV11-2	TRBJ2-3	CASSLPLRADTQYF	TGTGCCAGCAGCTTACCCCTTCGGGCAGATACGCAGTATTTT
-	TRBD2	15	TRBV20-1	TRBJ2-7	CSALSGRGPSGEQYF	TGCAGTGCCCTCAGCGGGAGAGGTCCGTCAGGCGAGCAGTACTTC
few	-	12	TRBV20-1	TRBJ2-5	CSAIGGEETQYF	TGCAGTGCTATAGGGGGAGAAGAGACCCAGTACTTC
few	-	15	TRBV12-3/TRBV12-4	TRBJ1-3	CASSFGYSAGNTIYF	TGTGCCAGCAGTTTTGGGTATTCGGCGGGAAACACCATATATTTT
-	-	15	TRBV27	TRBJ1-2	CASRLSRDGGYGYTF	TGTGCCAGCAGGCTAAGCCGTGACGGCGGCTATGGCTACACCTTC
-	-	15	TRBV11-2	TRBJ2-3	CASSKTLTLTDTQYF	TGTGCCAGCAGCAAAACGCTCACCCTCACAGATACGCAGTATTTT
few	-	12	TRBV20-1	TRBJ2-5	CSASGNRETQYF	TGCAGTGCTAGCGGGAATCGGGAGACCCAGTACTTC
-	-	12	TRBV7-2	TRBJ2-2	CASSLNSGELFF	TGTGCCAGCAGCTTAAACAGTGGGGAGCTGTTTTTT
-	TRBD1	16	TRBV3-1	TRBJ1-5	CASSQMTGTRNQPQHF	TGTGCCAGCAGCCAGATGACAGGGACTCGCAATCAGCCCCAGCATTTT
-	-	13	TRBV20-1	TRBJ2-3	CSAAGTGTDTQYF	TGCAGTGCTGCCGGGACCGGGACAGATACGCAGTATTTT
few	-	15	TRBV7-6	TRBJ2-2	CASSLVWGVAGELFF	TGTGCCAGCAGCTTAGTGTGGGGGGTCGCCGGGGAGCTGTTTTTT
few	TRBD2	17	TRBV6-5	TRBJ2-1	CASSYHTPGGRIGEQFF	TGTGCCAGCAGTTACCATACTCCGGGAGGAAGAATCGGGGAGCAGTTCTTC
few	TRBD2	17	TRBV27	TRBJ2-1	CASSRRLANYSYNEQFF	TGTGCCAGCAGTCGTCGACTAGCGAATTACAGCTACAATGAGCAGTTCTTC
-	TRBD1	15	TRBV27	TRBJ2-1	CASSPRDRGYNEQFF	TGTGCCAGCAGCCCCCGGGACAGGGGTTACAATGAGCAGTTCTTC
-	TRBD2	17	TRBV20-1	TRBJ2-1	CSATTSGTAVLYNEQFF	TGCAGTGCTACGACTAGCGGGACAGCCGTTCTCTACAATGAGCAGTTCTTC
few	TRBD1	13	TRBV12-3/TRBV12-4	TRBJ1-2	CASRHGQGDGYTF	TGTGCCAGCAGACATGGACAGGGGGATGGCTACACCTTC